The 17 T cell receptor beta chains below were found in one sample sequenced in a study of blood T cells in healthy people across ages. With a J-beta primer mix and a sample-barcoded 5' primer, a second PCR ran about 7 to 12 cycles. TCRdb re-analysed the 5' RACE reads in MiXCR, keeping a single row per CDR3 protein. There are almost 550,000 distinct CDR3 sequences in the sample; 24% occur only once, and 8.7% lies in the top ten. Another study also made use of these data, one on T cells of mothers and their children.

Sample: blood. Source of these receptors: a boy aged 5-17 years in good health.

The chain links TRBV5-1 to TRBJ1-5; TRBD1 might be the D (5 bases). The length of the CDR3 is 16 residues. V dropped 4 bases and J dropped 1 base, with 15 bases sitting between them. Germline lookup yields CDR1 SGHRS and CDR2 YFSETQ. The chain's CDR3 is CASSPGTAESNQPQHF. The CDR3 DNA reads as TGCGCCAGCAGCCCCGGGACGGCTGAGAGCAATCAGCCCCAGCATTTT.

The rearrangement links TRBV2 to TRBJ2-5; maybe TRBD2 (6 bases). With the DNA end fitting TRBJ2-7 better, the J assignment may be wrong. Germline V gives CDR1 SNHLY, CDR2 FYNNEI. This CDR3 is built from 14 residues. The CDR3 here is CASSLSGGLNEQYF. CDR3 nucleotide sequence: TGTGCCAGCAGCTTGAGTGGAGGGCTCAACGAGCAGTACTTC.

The chain carries TRBV7-9 and TRBJ2-1, with 14 bases lining up with TRBD2. Germline V gene data show CDR1 as SEHNR and CDR2 as FQNEAQ (reference sequence). The CDR3 is made up of 17 amino acids. V gave up 2 bases and J gave up 7 bases; unmatched junction bases: 7. CDR3 sequence: CASSLSRRLAGGNEQFF. CDR3 bases: TGTGCCAGCAGCTTAAGCCGTCGACTAGCGGGAGGGAATGAGCAGTTCTTC.

This clonotype turned up a few times. At one boundary the junction diverges from the germline segment, which might be a read error. V gene TRBV6-5 combines with J gene TRBJ1-3; 8 nucleotides agree with TRBD1. This CDR3 has 14 residues. The germline V gene encodes CDR1 MNHEY and CDR2 SVGAGI. CDR3 loop: CAGRPDRGGNTIYF. The DNA for the CDR3 is TGTGCCGGCAGGCCTGACAGGGGTGGAAACACCATATATTTT.

The V call is TRBV7-2, the J call TRBJ1-2; no firm D call. CDR3 length: 13 amino acids. CDR1 and CDR2 from the germline V gene are SGHTA and FQGNSA. Trimming took off 7 bases at V and 2 bases at J, with 11 bases between the two ends. CDR3 region: CASTAGRNYGYTF. As DNA, the CDR3 is TGTGCCAGCACGGCGGGTAGGAACTATGGCTACACCTTC.

The table lists this clonotype with a few counts. The chain employs TRBV6-1 and TRBJ2-7; tentatively, D is TRBD1 (5 bases). With 10 bases removed from V and 0 bases from J, the gap between germline ends came to 13 bases. This CDR3 has 13 residues. In germline, CDR1 is MNHNS, CDR2 SASEGT. CDR3 sequence: CATAAGHSYEQYF. Here the CDR3 DNA reads TGTGCCACCGCGGCCGGACACTCCTACGAGCAGTACTTC.

This clonotype was observed a handful of times. The chain couples TRBV7-8 to TRBJ2-2; possibly TRBD2 for D (6 bases). CDR3 length: 16 residues. Germline CDR1 reads SGHVS; CDR2 reads FQNEAQ. V lost 2 bases and J lost 2, with 12 bases in between. The CDR3 protein is CASSLSIGGNTGELFF. The CDR3 DNA sequence: TGTGCCAGCAGCTTATCTATCGGGGGTAACACCGGGGAGCTGTTTTTT. The variable domain in full, with the rest retrieved from reference TRBV7-8 and TRBJ2-2, is GAGVSQSPRYKVAKRGQDVALRCDPISGHVSLFWYQQALGQGPEFLTYFQNEAQLDKSGLPSDRFFAERPEGSVSTLKIQRTQQEDSAVYLCASSLSIGGNTGELFFGEGSRLTVL.

The chain couples TRBV15 to TRBJ2-7; 8 bases align to TRBD1. The CDR3 has 15 residues. V shed 3 bases, J shed 2 bases, and the junction held 6 bases outside the gene matches. Germline V gene data show CDR1 as LNHNV and CDR2 as YYDKDF (reference sequence). CDR3 nucleotide sequence: TGTGCCACCAGCAGGATGACAGGGGCTCCCTACGAGCAGTACTTC. This sequence encodes CATSRMTGAPYEQYF.

This clonotype was counted between two and nine times. CDR3: CASSQRGTNTEAFF. The CDR3 nucleotides read TGTGCCAGCAGCCAAAGGGGCACAAACACTGAAGCTTTCTTT. The J gene is TRBJ1-1, the V gene TRBV3-1, with a tentative D call TRBD1 (5 bases). With 2 bases removed from V and 2 bases from J, the gap between germline ends came to 9 bases. The CDR3 contains 14 residues. Looked up from germline, CDR1 is LGHDT and CDR2 is YNNKEL (reference sequence).

This clonotype was observed a handful of times. The V and J genes are TRBV7-6 and TRBJ2-5; D ambiguous. CDR3 length: 15 amino acids. The germline V gene has CDR1 SGHVS and CDR2 FNYEAQ. The ends were cut back, 4 bases at V and 0 bases at J, with 12 bases in the middle. Here the CDR3 DNA reads TGTGCCAGCAGCTCCAACCCCAGTTACCAAGAGACCCAGTACTTC. Translation: CASSSNPSYQETQYF.

This clonotype was observed at least ten times. The chain uses TRBV6-2 or TRBV6-3 and TRBJ2-5; TRBD1 is a possible D gene (6 bases). The germline V gene encodes CDR1 MNHEY and CDR2 SVGEGT. The CDR3 spans 13 residues. The V end lost 2 bases, the J end lost 2 bases, and 6 bases lay between the germline ends. The CDR3 region has the DNA TGTGCCAGCAGTTACAGGGGGCAAGAGACCCAGTACTTC. Its translation is CASSYRGQETQYF.

The chain joins TRBV25-1 to TRBJ2-7; D possibly corresponds to TRBD1 (6 bases). Germline V CDR1 and CDR2: MGHDK, SYGVNS. V gave up 2 bases and J gave up 6 bases, with 17 bases separating them. This CDR3 comprises 15 residues. CDR3 bases: TGTGCCAGCAGTGAACAGGGGAGATCTGGGTCCGAGCAGTACTTC. Translating it yields CASSEQGRSGSEQYF.

This clonotype was picked up a small number of times. The rearrangement joins TRBV5-5 to TRBJ1-2, with a tentative D call TRBD1 (6 bases). The CDR3 spans 17 residues. V lost 1 base to trimming and J lost 0 bases, with 16 bases between them. Germline V gene sequence: CDR1 SGHKS, CDR2 YYEKEE (reference sequence). The CDR3 protein is CASSLSGGRGANYGYTF. CDR3 sequence (DNA): TGTGCCAGCAGCTTGTCTGGTGGCAGGGGAGCTAACTATGGCTACACCTTC.

The V call is TRBV20-1, the J call TRBJ1-1; no clear D. The CDR3 consists of 17 residues. V gave up 1 base and J gave up 0 bases, with 18 bases separating them. In germline, CDR1 is DFQATT, CDR2 SNEGSKA (reference sequence). The CDR3 region is CSARVRPLRRLNTEAFF. The DNA for the CDR3 is TGCAGTGCTAGAGTCAGGCCGCTACGACGATTGAACACTGAAGCTTTCTTT.

The table lists this clonotype with a few counts. The chain joins TRBV28 to TRBJ2-7; D is tentatively TRBD1 or TRBD2 (5 bases each). CDR1 is MDHEN, CDR2 SYDVKM, per germline. This CDR3 spans 15 amino acids. V gave up 6 bases and J gave up 3 bases, with 18 bases separating them. CDR3 nucleotide sequence: TGTGCCAGCAGGGGTACGGGACGGAGGAGCTACGAGCAGTACTTC. Protein product: CASRGTGRRSYEQYF. Combining the CDR3 with reference TRBV28 and TRBJ2-7 gives the whole variable domain DVKVTQSSRYLVKRTGEKVFLECVQDMDHENMFWYRQDPGLGLRLIYFSYDVKMKEKGDIPEGYSVSREKKERFSLILESASTNQTSMYLCASRGTGRRSYEQYFGPGTRLTVT.

This clonotype was seen a handful of times. V usage is TRBV7-8 and J usage is TRBJ1-5; D is perhaps TRBD1 (5 bases). Germline V gives CDR1 SGHVS, CDR2 FQNEAQ. Trimming removed 0 bases at V and 0 bases at J, with 12 bases between. The CDR3 is made up of 17 amino acids. The CDR3 nucleotides are TGTGCCAGCAGCTTAGCGGGGGTGGGGGTTAGCAATCAGCCCCAGCATTTT. It is translated as CASSLAGVGVSNQPQHF.

The J gene is TRBJ1-5, the V gene TRBV2, with TRBD1 as a possible D gene (6 bases). Germline V gene lookup returns CDR1 SNHLY and CDR2 FYNNEI. This CDR3 has 14 residues. V was trimmed by 7 bases and J by 3 bases, leaving 13 bases between them. CDR3 region: CASTLDSYNQPQHF. The CDR3 DNA sequence: TGTGCCAGCACATTGGACAGCTACAATCAGCCCCAGCATTTT. Supplemented by reference TRBV2 and TRBJ1-5, the full variable domain reads EPEVTQTPSHQVTQMGQEVILRCVPISNHLYFYWYRQILGQKVEFLVSFYNNEISEKSEIFDDQFSVERPDGSNFTLKIRSTKLEDSAMYFCASTLDSYNQPQHFGDGTRLSIL.